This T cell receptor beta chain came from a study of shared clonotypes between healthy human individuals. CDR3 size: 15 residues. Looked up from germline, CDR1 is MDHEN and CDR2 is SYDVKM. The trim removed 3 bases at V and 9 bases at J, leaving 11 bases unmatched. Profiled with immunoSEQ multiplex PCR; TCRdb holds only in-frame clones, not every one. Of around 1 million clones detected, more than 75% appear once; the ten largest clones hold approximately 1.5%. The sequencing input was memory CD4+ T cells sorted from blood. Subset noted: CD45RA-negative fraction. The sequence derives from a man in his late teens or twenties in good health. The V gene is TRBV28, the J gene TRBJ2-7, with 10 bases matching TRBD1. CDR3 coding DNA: TGTGCCAGCAGTTTCGGGGACAGGGGCTCCCCGGGGCAGTACTTC. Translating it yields CASSFGDRGSPGQYF.